A single sample gave rise to the 29 T cell receptor beta chains below, sequenced in a study of CD8 T cells in ankylosing spondylitis. TCRdb re-called the 5' RACE reads with MiXCR, one entry per CDR3 protein. The repertoire holds around 150,000 distinct CDR3 sequences, around 42% seen once, with about 15% in the top ten. Sequencing was done on a sample of synovial fluid, either unsorted or a sorted T cell fraction (not recorded which). All receptors come from a male donor with ankylosing spondylitis.

The J gene is TRBJ1-6, the V gene TRBV7-9; tentatively, D is TRBD1 (5 bases). Between the trimmed V and J ends, which lost 6 bases and 7 bases, there was a span of 13 bases. This CDR3 spans 14 amino acids. CDR1 SEHNR and CDR2 FQNEAQ come from the germline V gene (reference sequence). This chain's CDR3 is CASSHGEGNSPLHF. CDR3 coding DNA: TGTGCCAGCAGTCATGGAGAGGGGAATTCACCCCTCCACTTT.

This clonotype turned up a few times. The chain combines TRBV7-7 with TRBJ2-7; TRBD1 aligns across 9 bases. The length of the CDR3 is 14 residues. V gave up 1 base and J gave up 3 bases; unmatched junction bases: 1. Germline CDR1 and CDR2: SSHAT and FNYEAQ (reference sequence). This CDR3 is CASSLEDRGYEQYF. In DNA form, the CDR3 reads TGTGCCAGCAGCTTAGAGGACAGGGGCTACGAGCAGTACTTC.

This chain connects TRBV5-6 to TRBJ2-1, with 9 bases that match TRBD2. Trimming took 3 bases from V and 5 from J; bases not matched to a gene: 9. Germline V gene data show CDR1 as SGHDT and CDR2 as YYEEEE. This CDR3 is built from 16 residues. Written as DNA, the CDR3 is TGTGCCAGCAGCTGGGGCGCGGGAGGGGCCCACAATGAGCAGTTCTTC. As protein: CASSWGAGGAHNEQFF.

The V call is TRBV6-1, the J call TRBJ2-1, with D possibly being TRBD1 (6 bases). The CDR3 is 13 amino acids. Germline V gives CDR1 MNHNS, CDR2 SASEGT. V dropped 6 bases and J dropped 10 bases, with 16 bases sitting between them. DNA for the CDR3: TGTGCCAGCAGAGGGGGATGGGACACCGAGCAGTTCTTC. It codes for CASRGGWDTEQFF.

V and J are TRBV6-1 and TRBJ1-1, with D maybe TRBD1 (5 bases). Trimming took 4 bases from V and 0 from J, leaving 15 bases between them. The CDR3 loop spans 16 amino acids. Germline V gene data show CDR1 as MNHNS and CDR2 as SASEGT. The CDR3 here is CASSGRGTGMNTEAFF. The CDR3 DNA reads TGTGCCAGCAGTGGACGAGGGACGGGAATGAACACTGAAGCTTTCTTT.

This clonotype was observed a few times. V usage is TRBV10-3 and J usage is TRBJ2-7, with D unclear. This CDR3 has 13 residues. The germline V and J ends were trimmed by 4 bases and 3 bases, with 10 bases remaining between them. Germline values: CDR1 ENHRY, CDR2 SYGVKD. Here the CDR3 reads CAISGETGYEQYF. The CDR3 DNA reads TGTGCCATCAGTGGAGAGACTGGCTACGAGCAGTACTTC.

The chain employs TRBV20-1 and TRBJ2-1; TRBD2 agrees at 11 bases. The V and J ends lost 3 bases and 2 bases, in that order; junction bases with no gene match: 6. Germline V gene lookup returns CDR1 DFQATT and CDR2 SNEGSKA (reference sequence). CDR3 size: 16 residues. The CDR3 is CSASPGTSGPYNEQFF. The CDR3 DNA follows: TGCAGTGCTAGCCCAGGGACTAGCGGACCCTACAATGAGCAGTTCTTC.

In its sample, this clonotype was seen a few times. The chain has TRBV27 and TRBJ1-5; D is uncertain. V dropped 6 bases and J dropped 9 bases, with 15 bases sitting between them. Germline CDR1 is MNHEY and CDR2 is SMNVEV (reference sequence). The CDR3 length is 13 residues. The CDR3 loop reads CASSPLRGGPQHF. Written as DNA, the CDR3 is TGTGCCAGCAGCCCTCTACGCGGTGGGCCCCAGCATTTT.

The V gene is TRBV11-2, the J gene TRBJ2-1; D ambiguous. Trimming left V 4 bases short and J 0 bases short, with 22 bases between. Germline V gives CDR1 SGHAT, CDR2 FQNNGV. The CDR3 length is 19 residues. CDR3 sequence (DNA): TGTGCCAGCAGCTGGTGGGCATTTGGCTACCAGAGCTCCTACAATGAGCAGTTCTTC. This sequence encodes CASSWWAFGYQSSYNEQFF.

The DNA for the CDR3 is TGTGCCATCAGTGAGGTACAGGGGGCTTCCTACGAGCAGTACTTC. This gives the protein CAISEVQGASYEQYF. The rearrangement uses TRBV10-3 and TRBJ2-7; 9 nucleotides line up with TRBD1. The CDR3 has 15 amino acids. Germline CDR1 ENHRY, CDR2 SYGVKD. Trimming at V came to 2 bases and at J to 1 base, leaving 3 bases not matched to a gene.

This chain uses TRBV2 with TRBJ1-2; weak D call: TRBD1 (5 bases). This CDR3 spans 16 amino acids. In germline, CDR1 is SNHLY, CDR2 FYNNEI. V lost 5 bases, J lost 8 bases, and 24 bases lay in between. CDR3 sequence reads: CASSLGTENTWRGYTF. The CDR3 coding sequence is TGTGCCAGCAGTCTCGGGACGGAGAACACTTGGAGGGGCTACACCTTC.

The sample holds a few counts of this clonotype. The gene calls are TRBV29-1 and TRBJ1-1; D is unclear. The V and J ends lost 7 bases and 0 bases respectively, with 6 bases between them. The CDR3 is 11 residues long. The germline gives CDR1 SQVTM, CDR2 ANQGSEA. The CDR3 DNA sequence: TGCAGCGGACGCCTGAACACTGAAGCTTTCTTT. Protein product: CSGRLNTEAFF.

V usage is TRBV5-5 and J usage is TRBJ2-7; tentatively, D is TRBD2 (6 bases). Looked up from germline, CDR1 is SGHKS and CDR2 is YYEKEE (reference sequence). There are 14 residues in the CDR3. V shed 2 bases and J shed 10 bases, with 19 bases lying between them. The CDR3 coding sequence is TGTGCCAGCAGCTTCGATCCCGGGACTGGGAGACAGTACTTC. Translation gives CASSFDPGTGRQYF.

This clonotype occurred many times. The chain joins TRBV29-1 to TRBJ2-1; tentatively, D is TRBD2 (5 bases). This CDR3 comprises 14 residues. V was cut by 2 bases and J by 5 bases, with 13 bases left in between. The germline V gene has CDR1 SQVTM and CDR2 ANQGSEA. CDR3 sequence reads: CSVETGYFHNEQFF. The CDR3 region has the DNA TGCAGCGTTGAAACGGGGTATTTCCACAATGAGCAGTTCTTC.

The chain uses TRBV24-1 and TRBJ2-2; D ambiguous. The CDR3 spans 13 residues. The ends were cut back, 4 bases at V and 6 bases at J, with 8 bases in the middle. The germline V gene encodes CDR1 KGHDR and CDR2 SFDVKD. The CDR3 DNA reads as TGTGCCACCAGTGAACTACCCGCCGGGGAGCTGTTTTTT. Translation gives CATSELPAGELFF.

V gene TRBV18 combines with J gene TRBJ2-6; TRBD1 agrees at 7 bases. V lost 3 bases to trimming and J lost 0 bases; unmatched junction nucleotides: 5. The CDR3 loop spans 17 amino acids. The V gene's germline CDR1 is KGHSH and CDR2 LQKENI. The CDR3 spells CASSPGTALSGANVLTF. CDR3 DNA sequence: TGTGCCAGCTCACCCGGGACAGCCCTCTCTGGGGCCAACGTCCTGACTTTC. Full variable domain (rest looked up from reference TRBV18 and TRBJ2-6): NAGVMQNPRHLVRRRGQEARLRCSPMKGHSHVYWYRQLPEEGLKFMVYLQKENIIDESGMPKERFSAEFPKEGPSILRIQQVVRGDSAAYFCASSPGTALSGANVLTFGAGSRLTVL.

This clonotype was counted a single time. The rearrangement uses TRBV12-3 or TRBV12-4 and TRBJ1-1; 7 bases are a match to TRBD1. The CDR3 sequence is 16 residues long. The V and J ends lost 0 bases and 6 bases, in that order; junction bases with no gene match: 10. CDR3 nucleotides: TGTGCCAGCAGTTTAGCAGGGGGCCCCGAGGAACCTGAAGCTTTCTTT. Its translation: CASSLAGGPEEPEAFF.

The chain carries TRBV28 and TRBJ2-7, with a possible D match to TRBD1 (5 bases). This CDR3 contains 15 residues. The V end was cut by 4 bases, the J end by 2 bases, with 15 bases between. Germline V gene data show CDR1 as MDHEN and CDR2 as SYDVKM. In nucleotides, the CDR3 is TGTGCCAGCAGTTGGGTCGCAGGGAAAACCTACGAGCAGTACTTC. This translates into CASSWVAGKTYEQYF.

This clonotype showed up just a few times. This chain connects TRBV7-9 to TRBJ2-1, with D possibly matching TRBD2 (5 bases). Trimming took off 7 bases at V and 6 bases at J, with 13 bases between the two ends. The CDR3 totals 13 residues. Looked up from germline, CDR1 is SEHNR and CDR2 is FQNEAQ (reference sequence). The CDR3 nucleotides read TGTGCCAGCATACTAGAAGAGGGCAATGAGCAGTTCTTC. Its translation is CASILEEGNEQFF. Together with reference TRBV7-9 and TRBJ2-1, the CDR3 gives the full variable domain: DTGVSQNPRHKITKRGQNVTFRCDPISEHNRLYWYRQTLGQGPEFLTYFQNEAQLEKSRLLSDRFSAERPKGSFSTLEIQRTEQGDSAMYLCASILEEGNEQFFGPGTRLTVL.

This clonotype was counted many times. The chain carries TRBV15 and TRBJ1-1; no clear D gene. V gave up 0 bases and J gave up 4 bases, with 9 bases separating them. CDR1 and CDR2 (germline): LNHNV, YYDKDF (reference sequence). The CDR3 is 14 residues long. In nucleotides, the CDR3 is TGTGCCACCAGCAGAGATTTAAGGGTCACTGAAGCTTTCTTT. Translating it yields CATSRDLRVTEAFF.

This clonotype was seen a handful of times. Written as DNA, the CDR3 is TGTGCCAGCAGTTTAGCTCCCTTGGGTAGCGGGCGCTTCCAAGAGACCCAGTACTTC. It yields the protein CASSLAPLGSGRFQETQYF. The J gene is TRBJ2-5, the V gene TRBV12-3 or TRBV12-4, with 7 nucleotides matching TRBD2. The V gene end was trimmed by 0 bases and the J gene end by 1 base; junction bases not matched to a gene: 14. CDR3 length: 19 amino acids.

A few counts support this clonotype. The V gene is TRBV27, the J gene TRBJ2-2, with D possibly matching TRBD1 (6 bases). V lost 3 bases, J lost 5 bases, and 16 bases lay in between. The CDR3 loop spans 16 amino acids. Looked up from germline, CDR1 is MNHEY and CDR2 is SMNVEV (reference sequence). The CDR3 region has the DNA TGTGCCAGCAGTTTGCCACCCACCGGACAGACCGGGGAGCTGTTTTTT. Amino acids: CASSLPPTGQTGELFF.

This clonotype was counted only a few times. One junction end does not reproduce the germline sequence, and a read error may be involved. The genes are TRBV7-2 and TRBJ2-7; 10 bases are a match to TRBD2. Germline V gene data show CDR1 as SGHTA and CDR2 as FQGNSA. The CDR3 covers 15 residues. The CDR3 region has the DNA TGTGCCAGCAGCCTAGCGGGAGTTGGGTCCTACGAGCAGTACTTC. Protein sequence: CASSLAGVGSYEQYF.

The V and J genes are TRBV24-1 and TRBJ2-3; D is uncertain. Germline V lookup: CDR1 KGHDR, CDR2 SFDVKD. The ends were cut back, 2 bases at V and 5 bases at J, with 10 bases in the middle. The CDR3 loop spans 14 amino acids. The CDR3 region has the DNA TGTGCCACCAGTGATTCCCGTTCCGAAGATACGCAGTATTTT. Encoded protein: CATSDSRSEDTQYF.

This clonotype was observed once. The J gene is TRBJ2-5, the V gene TRBV4-1; TRBD1 is a possible D gene (7 bases). Trimming stripped 10 bases from V and 9 bases from J, with 24 bases between. The CDR3 consists of 14 residues. Germline V gene data show CDR1 as MGHRA and CDR2 as YSYEKL. This chain's CDR3 is CATGGGPGVRPQYF. In nucleotides, the CDR3 is TGCGCCACCGGAGGGGGCCCGGGGGTTCGTCCCCAGTACTTC.

The V and J genes are TRBV9 and TRBJ2-5; D remains unclear. The ends were cut back, 2 bases at V and 5 bases at J, with 10 bases in the middle. Per the germline V gene, CDR1 is SGDLS and CDR2 is YYNGEE. The CDR3 is made up of 13 amino acids. The CDR3 DNA is TGTGCCAGCAGCGTTGAACCGTTGGAGACCCAGTACTTC. This codes for CASSVEPLETQYF.

The V and J genes are TRBV19 and TRBJ1-5, with 7 bases aligning to TRBD1. Germline-derived CDR1 and CDR2 are LNHDA and SQIVND (reference sequence). This CDR3 is 14 amino acids long. J gave up 7 bases and V 7 bases, and 10 bases lay outside the gene matches. In nucleotides, the CDR3 is TGTGCCAGTAACCCTCAGGGGGGTTTCCAGCCCCAGCATTTT. It specifies CASNPQGGFQPQHF.

In its sample, this clonotype was seen a few times. This chain links TRBV18 with TRBJ1-4, with no clear D. The CDR3 spans 12 residues. The V and J ends lost 5 bases and 3 bases respectively, with 4 bases between them. Germline V gives CDR1 KGHSH, CDR2 LQKENI. The DNA of the CDR3 is TGTGCCAGCTCAACAGCTAATGAAAAACTGTTTTTT. Its protein is CASSTANEKLFF.

The chain couples TRBV5-6 to TRBJ2-5; TRBD2 aligns across 8 bases. The CDR3 is made up of 15 amino acids. V gave up 1 base and J gave up 5 bases; unmatched junction bases: 7. Germline V gene sequence: CDR1 SGHDT, CDR2 YYEEEE. The CDR3 region has the DNA TGTGCCAGCAGCTTGACCGGGACTAGGGAGGAGACCCAGTACTTC. This gives the protein CASSLTGTREETQYF.